Listed below are T cell receptor beta chains from one sample, sequenced in a study of T cell responses to AZD1222 COVID-19 vaccine. Clones were sequenced by immunoSEQ multiplex PCR, and TCRdb holds only the in-frame ones, with some missing. This sample has roughly 170,000 clones, with under 95% found just once. The sample was peripheral blood, taken 28 days after the second AZD1222 dose. All receptors come from an adult who received the AZD1222 COVID-19 vaccine. Each CDR3 is given with its conserved first and last residue. A D gene is named only where the DNA matches it firmly. Expanded clones get a size class; other rows say once, few or many, or leave the size out.

j_gene: TRBJ1-4
d_gene: .
abundance: .
v_gene: TRBV9
CDR3nt: TGTGCCAGCAGCGGTGCAACTAATGAAAAACTGTTTTTT
CDR3aa: CASSGATNEKLFF

j_gene: TRBJ2-3
d_gene: TRBD2
abundance: .
v_gene: TRBV19
CDR3nt: TGTGCCAGTACTCAAAGCGGGAGACGTCTTTCGGATACGCAGTATTTT
CDR3aa: CASTQSGRRLSDTQYF

j_gene: TRBJ1-5
d_gene: .
abundance: .
v_gene: TRBV6-5
CDR3nt: TGTGCCAGTACTTCAGAGGGCCGCGGGCATCAGCCCCAGCATTTT
CDR3aa: CASTSEGRGHQPQHF

j_gene: TRBJ1-1
d_gene: .
abundance: .
v_gene: TRBV6-2/TRBV6-3
CDR3nt: TGTGCCAGCAGTAGTCAGTCGAACACTGAAGCTTTCTTT
CDR3aa: CASSSQSNTEAFF

j_gene: TRBJ2-2
d_gene: .
abundance: .
v_gene: TRBV3-1/TRBV3-2
CDR3nt: TGTGCCAGCAGCCATGTCAGGTCACTAACGAACACCGGGGAGCTGTTTTTT
CDR3aa: CASSHVRSLTNTGELFF

j_gene: TRBJ2-3
d_gene: .
abundance: .
v_gene: TRBV2
CDR3nt: TGTGCCAGCACCACAGGCACAGATACGCAGTATTTT
CDR3aa: CASTTGTDTQYF

j_gene: TRBJ2-4
d_gene: .
abundance: once
v_gene: TRBV4-3
CDR3nt: TGCGCCAGCAGCCAAGATATTCAACGACCCCAGTACTTC
CDR3aa: CASSQDIQRPQYF

j_gene: TRBJ1-3
d_gene: .
abundance: .
v_gene: TRBV29-1
CDR3nt: TGCAGCGTTGAGGCAGGCTCGAGCTCTGGAAACACCATATATTTT
CDR3aa: CSVEAGSSSGNTIYF

j_gene: TRBJ2-2
d_gene: .
abundance: .
v_gene: TRBV21-1
CDR3nt: TGTGCCAGCAGCAAAAGGCGGGTAGAACCTTTGAACACCGGGGAGCTGTTTTTT
CDR3aa: CASSKRRVEPLNTGELFF

j_gene: TRBJ1-5
d_gene: TRBD1
abundance: .
v_gene: TRBV19
CDR3nt: TGTGCCAGTAGTACGACAGGGGAGCGGGGCAATCAGCCCCAGCATTTT
CDR3aa: CASSTTGERGNQPQHF

j_gene: TRBJ1-2
d_gene: .
abundance: .
v_gene: TRBV5-1
CDR3nt: TGCGCCAGCAGCTTGGAAACGAGAAACACCTTC
CDR3aa: CASSLETRNTF